This TCR beta chain was obtained from a study of CXCR4 blockade with PD-1 therapy in pancreatic cancer. Study-wide results and limits: Intratumoral clonality (mean 0.14) exceeded healthy blood (over 0.045) but did not track survival. More frequent amino acid clones had more nucleotide rearrangements, suggesting convergent selection.

The germline gives CDR1 KGHSH, CDR2 LQKENI. J gave up 7 bases and V 4 bases, and 14 bases lay outside the gene matches. This CDR3 is 17 amino acids long. As regards this clone: Its antigen is currently unknown.

Repertoires were generated with immunoSEQ multiplex PCR, while TCRdb's copy carries only in-frame clones and drops some. Here the sample spans some 4,400 clones, 57% being singletons. No neoadjuvant therapy was given before resection to the patients supplying these archived tumor blocks. Source material: tumor tissue. The chain joins TRBV18 to TRBJ2-1, with TRBD2 matching 9 bases. This TCR derives from a human donor with pancreatic ductal adenocarcinoma. CDR3 DNA sequence: TGTGCCAGCTCACGCCGACTAGCGGACGTACCAGCGAATGAGCAGTTCTTC. It codes for CASSRRLADVPANEQFF. The full variable domain, completed using reference TRBV18 and TRBJ2-1, is NAGVMQNPRHLVRRRGQEARLRCSPMKGHSHVYWYRQLPEEGLKFMVYLQKENIIDESGMPKERFSAEFPKEGPSILRIQQVVRGDSAAYFCASSRRLADVPANEQFFGPGTRLTVL.